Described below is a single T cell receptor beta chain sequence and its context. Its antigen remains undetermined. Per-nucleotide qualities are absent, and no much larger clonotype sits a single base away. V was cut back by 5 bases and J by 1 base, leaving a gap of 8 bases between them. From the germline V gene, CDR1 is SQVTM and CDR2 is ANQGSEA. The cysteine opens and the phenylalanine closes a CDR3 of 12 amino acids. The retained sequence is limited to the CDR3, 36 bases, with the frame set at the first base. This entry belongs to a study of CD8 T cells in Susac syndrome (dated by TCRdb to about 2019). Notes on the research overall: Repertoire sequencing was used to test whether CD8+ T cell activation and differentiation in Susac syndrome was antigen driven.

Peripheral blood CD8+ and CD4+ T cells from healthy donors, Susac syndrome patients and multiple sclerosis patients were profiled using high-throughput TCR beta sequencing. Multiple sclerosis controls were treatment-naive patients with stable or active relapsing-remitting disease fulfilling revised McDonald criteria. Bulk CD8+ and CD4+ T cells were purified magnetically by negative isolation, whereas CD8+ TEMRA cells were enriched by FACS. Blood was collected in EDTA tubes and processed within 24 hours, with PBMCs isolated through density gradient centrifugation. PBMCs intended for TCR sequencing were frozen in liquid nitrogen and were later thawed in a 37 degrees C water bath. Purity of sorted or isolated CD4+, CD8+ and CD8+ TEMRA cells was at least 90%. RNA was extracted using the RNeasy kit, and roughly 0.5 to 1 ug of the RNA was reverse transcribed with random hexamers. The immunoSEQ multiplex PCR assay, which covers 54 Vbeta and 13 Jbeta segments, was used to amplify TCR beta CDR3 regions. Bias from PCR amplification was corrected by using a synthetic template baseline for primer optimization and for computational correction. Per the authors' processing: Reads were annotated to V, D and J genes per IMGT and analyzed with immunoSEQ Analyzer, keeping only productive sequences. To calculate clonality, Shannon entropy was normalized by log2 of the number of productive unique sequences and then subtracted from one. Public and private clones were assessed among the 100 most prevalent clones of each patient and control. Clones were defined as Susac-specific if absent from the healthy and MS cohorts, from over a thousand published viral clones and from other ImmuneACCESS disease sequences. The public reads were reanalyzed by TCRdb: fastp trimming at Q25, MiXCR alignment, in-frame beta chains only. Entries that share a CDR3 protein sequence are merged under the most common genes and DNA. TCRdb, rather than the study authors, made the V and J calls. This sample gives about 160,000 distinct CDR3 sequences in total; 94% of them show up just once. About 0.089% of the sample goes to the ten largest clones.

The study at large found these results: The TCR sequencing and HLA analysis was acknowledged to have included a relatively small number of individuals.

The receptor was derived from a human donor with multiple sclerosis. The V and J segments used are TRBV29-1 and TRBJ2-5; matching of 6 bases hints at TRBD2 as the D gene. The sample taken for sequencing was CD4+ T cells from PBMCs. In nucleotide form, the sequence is TGCAGCGTTCTAGCGACCCAAGAGACCCAGTACTTC. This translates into CSVLATQETQYF.